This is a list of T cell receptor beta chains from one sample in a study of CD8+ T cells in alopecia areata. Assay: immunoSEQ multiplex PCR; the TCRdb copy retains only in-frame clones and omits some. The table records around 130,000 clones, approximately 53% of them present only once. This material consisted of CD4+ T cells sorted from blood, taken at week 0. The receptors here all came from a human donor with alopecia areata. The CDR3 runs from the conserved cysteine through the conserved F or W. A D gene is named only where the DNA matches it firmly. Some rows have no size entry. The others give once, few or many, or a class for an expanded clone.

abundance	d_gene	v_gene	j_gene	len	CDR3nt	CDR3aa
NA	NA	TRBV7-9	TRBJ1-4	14	TGTGCCAGCAGCTTCCGGGCCAAAGCCGAAAAACTGTTTTTT	CASSFRAKAEKLFF
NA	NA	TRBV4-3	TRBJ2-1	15	TGCGCCAGCAGCCAAGATTCTAACTCCTACAATGAGCAGTTCTTC	CASSQDSNSYNEQFF
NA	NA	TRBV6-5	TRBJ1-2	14	TGTGCCAGCAGTAGCGATGCCCAGGGCAGGGGCTACACCTTC	CASSSDAQGRGYTF
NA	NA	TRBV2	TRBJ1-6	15	TGTGCCAGCAGTGAACTGGGCCAGGGGAATTCACCCCTCCACTTT	CASSELGQGNSPLHF
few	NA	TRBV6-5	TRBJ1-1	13	TGTGCCAGCAGTTCAGGGAGATACACTGAAGCTTTCTTT	CASSSGRYTEAFF
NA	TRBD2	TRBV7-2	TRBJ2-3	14	TGTGCCAGCAGCCGGGGGGTCAGCACAGATACGCAGTATTTT	CASSRGVSTDTQYF
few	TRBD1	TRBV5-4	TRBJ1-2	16	TGTGCCAGCAGCTTGGTCACCGGGACAGGGGGCTGGGGCTACACCTTC	CASSLVTGTGGWGYTF
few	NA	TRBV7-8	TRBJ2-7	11	TGTGCCAGCAGCTTAAAGGGGGGGCAGTACTTC	CASSLKGGQYF
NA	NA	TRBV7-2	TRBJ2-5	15	TGTGCCAGCAGCTTAGACACAAACCCGCTCGAGACCCAGTACTTC	CASSLDTNPLETQYF
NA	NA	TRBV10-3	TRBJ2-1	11	TGTGCCATCAAGTGGGGAAATGAGCAGTTCTTC	CAIKWGNEQFF
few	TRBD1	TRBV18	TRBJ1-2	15	TGTGCCAGCTCACAGCAGGGGGCCGGGAACTATGGCTACACCTTC	CASSQQGAGNYGYTF
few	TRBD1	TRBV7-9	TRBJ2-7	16	TGTGCCAGCAGCTCAAACTGGGACAGCCAAACCTACGAGCAGTACTTC	CASSSNWDSQTYEQYF
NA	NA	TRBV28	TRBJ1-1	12	TGTGCCAGCAAGGAGCGCAACACTGAAGCTTTCTTT	CASKERNTEAFF
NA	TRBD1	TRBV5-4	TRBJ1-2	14	TGTGCCAGCAGCGTGGACAGGTTTGACTATGGCTACACCTTC	CASSVDRFDYGYTF
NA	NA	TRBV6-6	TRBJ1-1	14	TGTGCCAGCAGTTACCCGGGAGCAAGGACTGAAGCTTTCTTT	CASSYPGARTEAFF
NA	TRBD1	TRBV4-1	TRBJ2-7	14	TGCGCCAGCAGCCACCAGGGGACAGCCTACGAGCAGTACTTC	CASSHQGTAYEQYF
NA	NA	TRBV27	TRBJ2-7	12	TGTGCCACGCGCCGACAGTCCTACGAGCAGTACTTC	CATRRQSYEQYF
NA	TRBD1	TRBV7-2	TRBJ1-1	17	TGTGCCAGCAGCTTGGGGGGTGGGACAGGAGTTAACACTGAAGCTTTCTTT	CASSLGGGTGVNTEAFF
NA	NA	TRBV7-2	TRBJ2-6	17	TGTGCCAGCAGCGCCCGGGTAGGAATCTCTGGGGCCAACGTCCTGACTTTC	CASSARVGISGANVLTF
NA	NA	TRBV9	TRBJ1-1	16	TGTGCCAGCAGCGGGGCATCAAAGGGGATGAGCACTGAAGCTTTCTTT	CASSGASKGMSTEAFF
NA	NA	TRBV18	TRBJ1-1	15	TGTGCCAGCTCACCACGGAGTGGGGAGGGCACTGAAGCTTTCTTT	CASSPRSGEGTEAFF
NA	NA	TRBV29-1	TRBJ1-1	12	TGCAGCGTTGGGAGGGGGGACACTGAAGCTTTCTTT	CSVGRGDTEAFF
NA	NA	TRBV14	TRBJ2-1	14	TGTGCCAGCAGCCAAGTTTCAGGCTCGGGGGAGCAGTTCTTC	CASSQVSGSGEQFF
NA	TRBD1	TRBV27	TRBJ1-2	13	TGTGCCAGCAGTAAGGGACAGGGAATTGGCTACACCTTC	CASSKGQGIGYTF
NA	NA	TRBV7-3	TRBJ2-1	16	TGTGCCAGCAGCCTGCGGGCGTTTGACTCCTACAATGAGCAGTTCTTC	CASSLRAFDSYNEQFF
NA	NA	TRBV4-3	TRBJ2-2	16	TGCGCCAGCAGCCAAGAAATAGTGCGGAACACCGGGGAGCTGTTTTTT	CASSQEIVRNTGELFF
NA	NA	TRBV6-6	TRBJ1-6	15	TGTGCCAGCAGTTACTCGCTCTTGTTATCGTCACCCCTCCACTTT	CASSYSLLLSSPLHF
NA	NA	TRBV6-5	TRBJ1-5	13	TGTGCCAGCAGTTACCGGTTGGATCAGCCCCAGCATTTT	CASSYRLDQPQHF
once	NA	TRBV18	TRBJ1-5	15	TGTGCCAGCTCACCATTGAAAGGGCCCAATCAGCCCCAGCATTTT	CASSPLKGPNQPQHF
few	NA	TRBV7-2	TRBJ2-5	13	TGTGCCAGCAGTTGGCAGGGACAAGAGACCCAGTACTTC	CASSWQGQETQYF
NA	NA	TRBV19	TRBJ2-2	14	TGTGCCAGTACTGGCGGGGTTAACACCGGGGAGCTGTTTTTT	CASTGGVNTGELFF
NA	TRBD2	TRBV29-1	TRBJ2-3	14	TGCAGCGTTGACGGGGGGGCCCGCACAGATACGCAGTATTTT	CSVDGGARTDTQYF
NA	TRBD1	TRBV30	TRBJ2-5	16	TGTGCCTGGAGTGTTGTACGGACAGGTTACCAAGAGACCCAGTACTTC	CAWSVVRTGYQETQYF
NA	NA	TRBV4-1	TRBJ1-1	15	TGCGCCAGCAGCCAAGAGGCGGCAGTGAACACTGAAGCTTTCTTT	CASSQEAAVNTEAFF
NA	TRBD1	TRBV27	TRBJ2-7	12	TGTGCCGCGGGCAGGGGGCCGTACGAGCAGTACTTC	CAAGRGPYEQYF
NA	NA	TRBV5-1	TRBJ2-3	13	TGCGCCAGCAGGTCGGACAGAACAGATACGCAGTATTTT	CASRSDRTDTQYF
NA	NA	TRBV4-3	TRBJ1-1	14	TGCGCCAGCAGCCAAGATGGGAGGGCCACTGAAGCTTTCTTT	CASSQDGRATEAFF
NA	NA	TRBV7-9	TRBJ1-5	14	TGTGCCAGCAGCTTAGATGGGTACTATCAGCCCCAGCATTTT	CASSLDGYYQPQHF
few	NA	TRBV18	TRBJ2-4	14	TGTGCCAGCTCACCACCGGGACAAGGAAACATTCAGTACTTC	CASSPPGQGNIQYF
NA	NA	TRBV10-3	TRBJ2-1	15	TGTGCCATCAGCTCCGACTCGGGCGCCTACAATGAGCAGTTCTTC	CAISSDSGAYNEQFF
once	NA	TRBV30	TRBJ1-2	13	TGTGCCTGGAGTGTATCCCTTCTCTATGGCTACACCTTC	CAWSVSLLYGYTF
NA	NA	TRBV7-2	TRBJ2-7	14	TGTGCCAGCAGCACCCAGTCCGGTCCTCACGAGCAGTACTTC	CASSTQSGPHEQYF
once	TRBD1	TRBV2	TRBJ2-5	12	TGTGCCAGCGCGACAGGGGAGAAGACCCAGTACTTC	CASATGEKTQYF
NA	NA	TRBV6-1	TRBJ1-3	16	TGTGCCAGCAGTGAAGCGGCGGGGGCCTCTGGAAACACCATATATTTT	CASSEAAGASGNTIYF
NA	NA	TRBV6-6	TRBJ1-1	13	TGTGCCAGCAGTTACTCGGAGCAAGACCGGGCTTTCTTT	CASSYSEQDRAFF
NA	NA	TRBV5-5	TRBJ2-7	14	TGTGCCAGCAGCCTAGTGAGGAATTCCTACGAGCAGTACTTC	CASSLVRNSYEQYF
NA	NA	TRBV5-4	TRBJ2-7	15	TGTGCCAGCAGCCAGGCAAATCGGGGGTCCTACGAGCAGTACTTC	CASSQANRGSYEQYF
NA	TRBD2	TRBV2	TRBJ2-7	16	TGTGCCAGCAGGCCGGGACTAGCGGGTCCAACCTACGAGCAGTACTTC	CASRPGLAGPTYEQYF
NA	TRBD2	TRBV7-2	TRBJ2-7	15	TGTGCCAGCAGCTTAGCAGCGGGGGACGTTTACGAGCAGTACTTC	CASSLAAGDVYEQYF
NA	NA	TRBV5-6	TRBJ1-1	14	TGTGCCAGCAGCTTTGGGGGGAGGAACACTGAAGCTTTCTTT	CASSFGGRNTEAFF
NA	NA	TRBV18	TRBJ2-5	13	TGTGCCAGCTCAACGCAGGGAGGAGAGACCCAGTACTTC	CASSTQGGETQYF
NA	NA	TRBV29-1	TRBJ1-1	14	TGCAGCGTTGAAGGGGGTCGCGTAAGGACTGAAGCTTTCTTT	CSVEGGRVRTEAFF
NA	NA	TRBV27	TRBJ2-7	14	TGTGCCAGCAGTTTGGGGGGTTCACCCTACGAGCAGTACTTC	CASSLGGSPYEQYF
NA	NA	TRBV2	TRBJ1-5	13	TGTGCCAGCAGAGTCCACAGGGAACAAGCCCAGCATTTT	CASRVHREQAQHF
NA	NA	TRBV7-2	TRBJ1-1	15	TGTGCCAGCAGCTTAGTGGGAGGGGCAAAAATCGAAGCTTTCTTT	CASSLVGGAKIEAFF
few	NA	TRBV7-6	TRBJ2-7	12	TGTGCCAGCAGCTTAAATCGATACACCGTCGACTTC	CASSLNRYTVDF
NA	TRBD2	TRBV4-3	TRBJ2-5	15	TGCGCCAGCAGCCAAGTAGCGGGAGGGACGGAGACCCAGTACTTC	CASSQVAGGTETQYF
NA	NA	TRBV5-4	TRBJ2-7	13	TGTGCCAGCAGCCGAGGCACAGCCTACGAGCAGTACTTC	CASSRGTAYEQYF